This T cell receptor (beta chain) was obtained from a study of beta chain features in type 1 diabetes. Across the whole study: In age, gender and cell yields, patients were similar to healthy donors.

Sorting of CD4+ naive, central memory, regulatory and stem cell-like memory cells was performed via CD45RO/CCR7/CD25/CD127/CD95/CD27. This clone came up a few times. Its antigen is still unknown. The CDR3 loop spans 14 amino acids. Trimming shortened V by 5 bases and J by 7 bases, and 14 bases separated the two germline ends. From germline, CDR1 is SGHTA and CDR2 FQGTGA. Study observations and caveats: Naive, central memory and regulatory TCRB repertoires appeared more similar among patients than healthy donors. When VDJ junctions were examined, type 1 diabetes patients showed fewer insertions and more deletions. Type 1 diabetes patients had TCRB CDR3s that were shorter (moderately but significantly so) in all four CD4+ subsets.

Expressed TCRB transcripts were sequenced because the isolated RNA had all been reverse transcribed beforehand. The table came from immunoSEQ multiplex PCR; TCRdb's copy has only in-frame clones and leaves some out. The table lists approximately 150,000 clones, about 12% of them singletons, with less than 1.5% in the top ten. The TCR sequence derives from a man between 18 and 35 years old with type 1 diabetes. Sequenced sample: central memory CD4+ T cells from blood. This chain joins TRBV7-3 and TRBJ1-4; no clear D gene. CDR3 nucleotide sequence: TGTGCCAGCAGCCCGGGAGGAGGCGGTGAAAAACTGTTTTTT. Protein sequence: CASSPGGGGEKLFF.